What follows describes a single T cell receptor (beta chain). It has no known antigen specificity. Base qualities were left out, and no much larger clone turns up one base away. Trimming at the junction amounts to 2 bases on V and 12 bases on J, and the germline ends lie 17 bases apart. CDR1 and CDR2, looked up from the germline V gene (reference sequence), are MNHNY and SVGAGI. Taken from cysteine to phenylalanine, the CDR3 has 13 residues. Left in the record is the CDR3 DNA by itself, 39 bases read in frame from the first base. These data originate in a study of blood T cell repertoires in COVID-19 (dated by TCRdb to the early 2020s). The study in broad terms: The collaborator samples originated in the United States, Italy and Spain and spanned the acute and convalescent phases of COVID-19. The material from the prospective study consisted of cDNA or gDNA derived from T cells, B-cell-depleted T cells, or PBMCs. Subjects who had been exposed to COVID-19, were actively infected with it, or had recovered from it provided the deeply sampled blood TCRbeta repertoires that made up the dataset. The repertoires were released in a freely available public database intended as a resource for research on the immune response to SARS-CoV-2. Samples came from the ongoing ImmuneRACE study (first 160 participants) plus 1,254 subjects from 6 global collaborators. Sample metadata almost always included a de-identified subject ID, COVID-19 status, age in years and sex. Where available, HLA class I and class II types were taken from metadata supplied by the sample provider and were not determined by assay-based typing.

Whole blood was collected in K2EDTA tubes by collaborating institutions according to the institutions' own protocols. For TCRbeta analysis, collaborator samples were shipped as frozen whole blood, as isolated PBMCs, or as DNA extracted from either sample type. TCRbeta CDR3 regions were amplified from genomic DNA using the immunoSEQ Assay, a bias-controlled multiplex PCR. The authors' analysis ran thus. Within the assay, amplification of reference gene primers was used to estimate how many nucleated cells each sample contained. To quantify the absolute abundance of each unique TCRbeta CDR3 rearrangement, sequence reads were collapsed and filtered. For each sample, productive Simpson clonality was calculated as the square root of Simpson's diversity index over productive rearrangements. The source is immuneACCESS, and TCRdb retained only in-frame sequences with V and J called. Part of the clones is not carried over; for the studies checked, unresolved V genes explain less than half of this, and the remainder is unexplained. The V and J calls and the clone size are those of that table, but D and trimming were determined from the DNA. For this sample there are about 39,000 clones; approximately 89% appear just once. The ten largest clones add up to approximately 2.3% of the sample.

General findings and caveats noted by the study authors: The quantity of clinical and demographic metadata differed by source and by participant and was supplied without curation.

The rearranged segments are TRBV6-6 and TRBJ2-7, with a tentative D gene TRBD1 over 5 matching bases. The TCR comes from a man aged 45-65 years with active COVID-19. The specimen was peripheral blood. The DNA is TGTGCCAGCAGTTACCGGAGCAGGGTTGAAACGTACTTC. Translated, it reads CASSYRSRVETYF.